This is a list of T cell receptor beta chains from one sample in a study of post-analysis software for immune sequencing data. TCRdb analysed the PCR reads with MiXCR anew, one entry per CDR3 protein. The table records over 700,000 distinct CDR3 sequences, 25% to 30% of them present only once. Sequencing was carried out using blood. The receptors were gathered from a girl between 5 and 17 years old with multiple sclerosis. CDR3s include the opening cysteine and the closing phenylalanine or tryptophan. A D gene is named only where the DNA matches it firmly. Size values are once, few and many counts, or a class for expanded clones, and some rows have none.

d_call	clone_size	v_call	j_call	cdr3_aa	cdr3_nt
.	.	TRBV20-1	TRBJ1-5	CSARDFEGTNQPQHF	TGCAGTGCTAGAGATTTTGAAGGGACTAATCAGCCCCAGCATTTT
.	few	TRBV20-1	TRBJ2-7	CSAGSTGMWDYEQYF	TGCAGTGCTGGAAGTACAGGGATGTGGGACTACGAGCAGTACTTC
.	once	TRBV20-1	TRBJ1-1	CSAWGGTEAFF	TGCAGTGCTTGGGGGGGAACTGAAGCTTTCTTT
.	.	TRBV12-3/TRBV12-4	TRBJ1-3	CASSPDGLSGNTIYF	TGTGCCAGCAGTCCGGACGGACTCTCTGGAAACACCATATATTTT
.	.	TRBV27	TRBJ1-1	CASSLNAALNTEAFF	TGTGCCAGCAGTTTAAACGCCGCCCTTAACACTGAAGCTTTCTTT
.	few	TRBV28	TRBJ2-7	CASSRPYRAEQYF	TGTGCCAGCAGTCGCCCCTATAGGGCCGAGCAGTACTTC
TRBD1	.	TRBV7-9	TRBJ1-2	CASSPTGGGGYGYTF	TGTGCCAGCAGCCCTACAGGGGGCGGTGGCTATGGCTACACCTTC
.	few	TRBV11-2	TRBJ2-5	CASSLGWAQETQYF	TGTGCCAGCAGCTTAGGGTGGGCCCAAGAGACCCAGTACTTC
.	.	TRBV18	TRBJ2-7	CASSDRSRIYEQYF	TGTGCCAGCTCAGACAGATCCCGGATCTACGAGCAGTACTTC
.	few	TRBV7-6	TRBJ2-1	CASSLPRSRGEQFF	TGTGCCAGCAGCTTACCCAGGTCTAGGGGGGAGCAGTTCTTC
TRBD1	.	TRBV5-1	TRBJ2-7	CASSSSGQGLNEQYF	TGCGCCAGCAGCTCCTCGGGACAGGGTCTCAACGAGCAGTACTTC
TRBD1	.	TRBV4-3	TRBJ2-2	CASSVRGYSGELFF	TGCGCCAGCAGCGTCAGGGGGTATAGCGGGGAGCTGTTTTTT
TRBD1	.	TRBV12-3/TRBV12-4	TRBJ2-6	CASSRTGFGANVLTF	TGTGCCAGCAGTCGGACAGGGTTCGGGGCCAACGTCCTGACTTTC
TRBD2	.	TRBV20-1	TRBJ2-4	CSALPSGLVKNIQYF	TGCAGTGCCCTTCCTAGCGGGCTAGTCAAAAACATTCAGTACTTC
TRBD1	.	TRBV29-1	TRBJ2-7	CSAERQGVYF	TGCAGCGCAGAGAGACAGGGGGTGTACTTC
TRBD1	.	TRBV4-3	TRBJ2-5	CASSPGQYQETQYF	TGCGCCAGCAGCCCGGGACAGTACCAAGAGACCCAGTACTTC
.	few	TRBV20-1	TRBJ2-7	CSARDRAGWYEQYF	TGCAGTGCTAGAGATCGCGCGGGTTGGTACGAGCAGTACTTC
.	.	TRBV9	TRBJ2-1	CASSVAPSRGPCNEQFF	TGTGCCAGCAGCGTAGCCCCCTCCCGGGGCCCATGCAATGAGCAGTTCTTC
TRBD2	few	TRBV20-1	TRBJ2-1	CSARRSGSGGRGEQFF	TGCAGTGCCCGACGGTCGGGTAGCGGGGGGAGGGGGGAGCAGTTCTTC
TRBD1	few	TRBV28	TRBJ2-7	CATSDRAREQYF	TGTGCCACCTCCGACAGGGCTCGCGAGCAGTACTTC
.	few	TRBV5-4	TRBJ2-5	CASSTEGGETQYF	TGTGCCAGCAGCACGGAGGGGGGAGAGACCCAGTACTTC
TRBD1	.	TRBV28	TRBJ1-2	CTSRENRGYGYTF	TGTACCAGCAGGGAAAACAGGGGATATGGCTACACCTTC
TRBD1	.	TRBV7-9	TRBJ1-4	CASSSTGQGIESNEKLFF	TGTGCCAGCAGCTCAACGGGACAGGGGATAGAATCTAATGAAAAACTGTTTTTT
.	many	TRBV20-1	TRBJ1-2	CSASPFSGRDGYTF	TGCAGTGCTAGCCCCTTTTCGGGAAGGGATGGCTACACCTTC